One and the same sample provided the 29 T cell receptor beta chains below, sequenced in a study of CXCR3-negative and CXCR3-positive naive CD8 T cells. General study points: TRB CDR3s were more hydrophobic in CXCR3-positive than in CXCR3-negative naive cells.

TRB cDNA libraries were made by UMI-labeled 5' RACE. Reanalyzing the 5' RACE reads, TCRdb keeps one entry per CDR3 protein, without DNA. With about 94,000 distinct CDR3 sequences in the sample, the ten largest clones hold almost 0.55%. No cognate antigen is known for these TCRs. The specimen was naive CXCR3+ CD8+ T cells from blood. The subset: CD45RO-CCR7+CD27+CD95- naive CD8+ T cells expressing CXCR3 (TNR3+). The receptors stem from a human donor in good health. Some clones in this sample may be carry-over from other donors' samples.

This sequence joins TRBV10-3 and TRBJ2-5. The CDR3 has 14 residues. Looked up from germline, CDR1 is ENHRY and CDR2 is SYGVKD. Here the CDR3 reads CAISELGNQETQYF.

The gene calls are TRBV3-1 and TRBJ1-1. The CDR3 length is 13 residues. The V gene's germline CDR1 is LGHDT and CDR2 YNNKEL (reference sequence). This CDR3 is CASSQGMNTEAFF.

The J gene is TRBJ2-7, the V gene TRBV20-1; TCRdb gives TRBD1 as the D gene, but with no DNA this cannot be confirmed. Germline values: CDR1 DFQATT, CDR2 SNEGSKA (reference sequence). There are 15 residues in the CDR3. The chain's CDR3 is CSAAGAGDRNYEQYF.

The J gene is TRBJ1-1, the V gene TRBV14. The CDR3 covers 14 residues. CDR1 is SGHDN and CDR2 is FVKESK in the germline V gene. CDR3 protein: CASRRTVMNTEAFF.

The V call is TRBV12-3 or TRBV12-4, the J call TRBJ2-5. The CDR3 extends over 12 amino acids. CDR3: CASSPTGETQYF.

The rearrangement uses TRBV3-1 and TRBJ2-1. This CDR3 spans 17 amino acids. Germline V gene lookup returns CDR1 LGHDT and CDR2 YNNKEL (reference sequence). The CDR3 spells CASSQESRALRNNEQFF.

This chain connects TRBV28 to TRBJ1-2; TCRdb returns TRBD1, unconfirmable since there is no DNA. Germline lookup yields CDR1 MDHEN and CDR2 SYDVKM. The length of the CDR3 is 13 residues. CDR3 region: CASRTRDNYGYTF.

V is TRBV28 and J is TRBJ2-1. The germline CDR1 and CDR2 sequences are MDHEN and SYDVKM. This CDR3 region has 14 residues. This CDR3 is CASSLWTRLNEQFF.

The chain carries TRBV2 and TRBJ2-5. The CDR3 is 12 amino acids. Looked up from germline, CDR1 is SNHLY and CDR2 is FYNNEI. This CDR3 reads CASSGQQETQYF. The whole variable domain, filled in from reference TRBV2 and TRBJ2-5, reads EPEVTQTPSHQVTQMGQEVILRCVPISNHLYFYWYRQILGQKVEFLVSFYNNEISEKSEIFDDQFSVERPDGSNFTLKIRSTKLEDSAMYFCASSGQQETQYFGPGTRLLVL.

The chain joins TRBV4-3 to TRBJ2-1; as DNA is missing, the TRBD2 call by TCRdb cannot be tested. CDR3 length: 16 residues. Per germline, CDR1 LGHNA and CDR2 YSLEER. This chain's CDR3 is CASSQDLEGLGNEQFF.

The chain employs TRBV7-2 and TRBJ2-1. Germline V gives CDR1 SGHTA, CDR2 FQGNSA. There are 15 residues in the CDR3. This CDR3 is CASSFKRISYNEQFF.

The chain joins TRBV29-1 to TRBJ2-3; TCRdb's D call of TRBD2 is untestable without DNA. This CDR3 spans 15 amino acids. The germline V gene encodes CDR1 SQVTM and CDR2 ANQGSEA. CDR3 sequence: CSGSGGPINTDTQYF.

The chain carries TRBV28 and TRBJ1-5; TCRdb's D call of TRBD1 is untestable without DNA. CDR1 and CDR2 from the germline V gene are MDHEN and SYDVKM. CDR3 length: 19 amino acids. CDR3 protein: CASRLNRGEVDHSNQPQHF.

The V gene is TRBV10-1, the J gene TRBJ2-5; TCRdb picks TRBD1, but there is no DNA to check that call. Looked up from germline, CDR1 is WNHNN and CDR2 is SYGVQD (reference sequence). The CDR3 is made up of 18 amino acids. Here the CDR3 reads CASSEVEGAISSGETQYF.

This CDR3 reads CSVGLDNEQFF. The chain recombines TRBV29-1 with TRBJ2-1; TCRdb selects TRBD2, and the lack of DNA leaves this call unchecked. The CDR3 runs to 11 residues. CDR1 is SQVTM, CDR2 ANQGSEA, per germline.

J is TRBJ2-7 and V is TRBV5-8; there is no DNA to check the TCRdb D call of TRBD1. CDR3 length: 12 residues. Germline V gene lookup returns CDR1 SGHTS and CDR2 YDEGEE. The CDR3 spells CASSAGKYEQYF.

The rearrangement joins TRBV28 to TRBJ2-7; TCRdb indicates TRBD1, and absent DNA this call remains unverified. This CDR3 comprises 17 residues. From germline, CDR1 is MDHEN and CDR2 SYDVKM. The CDR3 spells CASSLSKTGTVYYEQYF.

This chain links TRBV9 with TRBJ1-1; the D call of TRBD1 rests on TCRdb alone, since no DNA is present to check it. CDR1 and CDR2 from the germline V gene are SGDLS and YYNGEE. This CDR3 spans 15 amino acids. The CDR3 sequence is CASSTPQGGNTEAFF.

V usage is TRBV7-2 and J usage is TRBJ2-2; absent DNA, TCRdb's TRBD1 call cannot be checked. CDR1 is SGHTA and CDR2 is FQGNSA in the germline V gene. This CDR3 is 15 amino acids long. CDR3: CASSAGTGDTGELFF.

V and J are TRBV27 and TRBJ2-7; the TRBD2 assignment by TCRdb is unverifiable without DNA. The CDR3 extends over 15 amino acids. CDR1 and CDR2 from the germline V gene are MNHEY and SMNVEV (reference sequence). CDR3 sequence: CASSISTSGSVEQYF.

The chain links TRBV11-3 to TRBJ1-1. Germline CDR1 is SGHNT and CDR2 is YENEEA. The CDR3 runs 14 residues. The CDR3 spells CASSSGGAGQQAFF.

The V and J genes are TRBV5-1 and TRBJ1-6; without DNA, the TCRdb call of TRBD1 cannot be checked. The CDR3 length is 15 residues. The germline gives CDR1 SGHRS, CDR2 YFSETQ. CDR3 region: CASSLPTELDSPLHF. Drawing the rest from reference TRBV5-1 and TRBJ1-6, the complete variable domain is KAGVTQTPRYLIKTRGQQVTLSCSPISGHRSVSWYQQTPGQGLQFLFEYFSETQRNKGNFPGRFSGRQFSNSRSEMNVSTLELGDSALYLCASSLPTELDSPLHFGNGTRLTVT.

The chain joins TRBV28 to TRBJ2-5; there is no DNA to check the TCRdb D call of TRBD1. Germline CDR1 and CDR2: MDHEN and SYDVKM. The CDR3 is made up of 15 amino acids. CDR3: CASSLGGGKGETQYF.

This CDR3 is CSATEAIIGDTQYF. V and J are TRBV29-1 and TRBJ2-3. CDR1 is SQVTM and CDR2 is ANQGSEA in the germline V gene. The CDR3 covers 14 residues.

The J gene is TRBJ2-7, the V gene TRBV27; the TCRdb D gene call, TRBD1, has no DNA to confirm it. The CDR3 loop spans 14 amino acids. Looked up from germline, CDR1 is MNHEY and CDR2 is SMNVEV (reference sequence). CDR3: CASSPTGVSYEQYF.

This sequence joins TRBV14 and TRBJ2-2; the D call from TCRdb, TRBD1, cannot be confirmed without DNA. Germline V gene data show CDR1 as SGHDN and CDR2 as FVKESK. CDR3 length: 13 amino acids. The CDR3 sequence is CASSQGTGGELFF. Filled out from reference TRBV14 and TRBJ2-2, the complete variable domain reads EAGVTQFPSHSVIEKGQTVTLRCDPISGHDNLYWYRRVMGKEIKFLLHFVKESKQDESGMPNNRFLAERTGGTYSTLKVQPAELEDSGVYFCASSQGTGGELFFGEGSRLTVL.

The rearrangement joins TRBV14 to TRBJ2-7; the TCRdb call, TRBD2, lacks DNA for checking. Germline CDR1 reads SGHDN; CDR2 reads FVKESK. This CDR3 is 16 amino acids long. The CDR3 is CASSQDEGYEGYEQYF.

The rearrangement links TRBV18 to TRBJ2-1; checking the TCRdb D call of TRBD2 is not possible without DNA. Per the germline V gene, CDR1 is KGHSH and CDR2 is LQKENI. This CDR3 region has 15 residues. CDR3 sequence reads: CASSPWTNSYNEQFF.

CDR3 protein: CASSFRARDTDTQYF. The rearrangement links TRBV5-1 to TRBJ2-3; TCRdb's D gene call, TRBD2, goes unchecked for lack of DNA. The CDR3 runs 15 residues. Germline V CDR1 and CDR2: SGHRS, YFSETQ.